This TCR beta chain stems from a study of OX40 agonist ivuxolimab in advanced cancers. General observations from the study: CD8+ T cells were the subset that, on average, had more expanded clones than CD4+.

The germline V gene encodes CDR1 SEHNR and CDR2 FQNEAQ (reference sequence). V was clipped by 7 bases and J by 3 bases, with 15 bases between them. CDR3 size: 14 residues. Clones were read by immunoSEQ multiplex PCR, and TCRdb kept only the in-frame ones, dropping some. The data show 75,000 to 95,000 clones, about 90% seen once. A remark on this clone: Its antigen is unidentified.

The rearrangement uses TRBV7-9 and TRBJ1-2, with a tentative D call TRBD1 (6 bases). The source is an adult with an advanced solid tumor such as melanoma, head and neck, liver or kidney cancer. Sequencing was performed on CD4+ or CD8+ T cells sorted from blood, taken in a trial of the OX40 agonist ivuxolimab. The CDR3, as DNA: TGTGCCAGCATCCCGGGGGGCAGCTACTATGGCTACACCTTC. This encodes CASIPGGSYYGYTF.